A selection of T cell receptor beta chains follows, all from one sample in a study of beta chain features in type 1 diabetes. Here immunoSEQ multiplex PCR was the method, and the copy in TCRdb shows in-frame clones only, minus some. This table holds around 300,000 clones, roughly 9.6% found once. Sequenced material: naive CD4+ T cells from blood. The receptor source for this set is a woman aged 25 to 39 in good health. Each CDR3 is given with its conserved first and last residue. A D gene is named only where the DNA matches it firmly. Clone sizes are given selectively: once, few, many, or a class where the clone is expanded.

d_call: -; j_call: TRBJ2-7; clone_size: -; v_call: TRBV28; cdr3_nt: TGTGCCAGCAGTTCGTCCGAGCAGGGTAGCTCCTACGAGCAGTACTTC; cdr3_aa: CASSSSEQGSSYEQYF
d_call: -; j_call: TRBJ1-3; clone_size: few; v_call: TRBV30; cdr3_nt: TGTGCCTGGAGTTTGAGTTTCTCTGGAAACACCATATATTTT; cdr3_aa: CAWSLSFSGNTIYF
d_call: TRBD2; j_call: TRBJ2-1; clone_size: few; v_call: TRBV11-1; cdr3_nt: TGTGCCAGCAGCTTGAAGCTAGCGGGAACCTATGAGCAGTTCTTC; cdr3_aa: CASSLKLAGTYEQFF
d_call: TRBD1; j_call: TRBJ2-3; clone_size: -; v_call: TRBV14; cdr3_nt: TGTGCCAGCAGCGATGGGACAGGGATTACAGATACGCAGTATTTT; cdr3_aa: CASSDGTGITDTQYF
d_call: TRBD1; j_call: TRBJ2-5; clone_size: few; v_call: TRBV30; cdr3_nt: TGTGCCTGGAGTGGAGGGACAGGGAAAGAGACCCAGTACTTC; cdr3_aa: CAWSGGTGKETQYF
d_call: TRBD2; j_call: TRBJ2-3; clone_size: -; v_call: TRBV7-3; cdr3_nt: TGTGCCAGCAGCTTAACCCTAGCGGGGAGCACAGATACGCAGTATTTT; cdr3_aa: CASSLTLAGSTDTQYF
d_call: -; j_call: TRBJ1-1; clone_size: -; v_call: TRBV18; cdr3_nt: TGTGCCAGCTCACTCAACACCTACACTGAAGCTTTCTTT; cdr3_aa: CASSLNTYTEAFF
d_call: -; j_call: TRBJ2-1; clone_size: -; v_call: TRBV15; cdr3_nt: TGTGCCACCAGCAGACCCACCGGCAATGAGCAGTTCTTC; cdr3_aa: CATSRPTGNEQFF
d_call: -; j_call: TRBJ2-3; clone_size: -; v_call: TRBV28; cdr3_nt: TGTGCCAGCAGGGAGTGGCAGTCAACAGATACGCAGTATTTT; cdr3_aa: CASREWQSTDTQYF
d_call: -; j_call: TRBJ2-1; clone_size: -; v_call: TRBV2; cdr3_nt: TGTGCCAGCAGAGGTTACAGAGACCACTCCTACAATGAGCAGTTCTTC; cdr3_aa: CASRGYRDHSYNEQFF
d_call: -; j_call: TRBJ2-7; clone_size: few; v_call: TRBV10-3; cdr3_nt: TGTGCCATCAGTGAGGACAGCAACTACGAGCAGTACTTC; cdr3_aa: CAISEDSNYEQYF
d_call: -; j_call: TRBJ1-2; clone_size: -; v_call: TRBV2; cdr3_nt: TGTGCCAGCAGCCCCAGACAGAGAACTAACTATGGCTACACCTTC; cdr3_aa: CASSPRQRTNYGYTF
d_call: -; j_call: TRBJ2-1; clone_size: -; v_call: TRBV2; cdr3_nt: TGTGCCAGCAGTGAAGCGCAGACTACCAATGAGCAGTTCTTC; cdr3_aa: CASSEAQTTNEQFF
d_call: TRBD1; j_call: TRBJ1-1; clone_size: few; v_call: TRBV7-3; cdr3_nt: TGTGCCAGCAGCCTTACCGGGACAGGGGGTGAAGCTTTCTTT; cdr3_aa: CASSLTGTGGEAFF
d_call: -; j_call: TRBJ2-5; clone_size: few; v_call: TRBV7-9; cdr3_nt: TGTGCCAGCAGCTTACGACAGCTAGGCCTCCAAGAGACCCAGTACTTC; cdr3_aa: CASSLRQLGLQETQYF
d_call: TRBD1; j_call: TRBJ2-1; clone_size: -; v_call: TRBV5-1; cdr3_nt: TGCGCCAGCAGCAGGGGACAGGGGGGTAGAGATGAGCAGTTCTTC; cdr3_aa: CASSRGQGGRDEQFF
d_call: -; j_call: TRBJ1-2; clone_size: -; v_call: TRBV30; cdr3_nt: TGTGCCTGGAGCTCAGGGGCCTATGGCTACACCTTC; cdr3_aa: CAWSSGAYGYTF
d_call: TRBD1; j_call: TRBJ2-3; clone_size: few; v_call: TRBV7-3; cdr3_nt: TGTGCCAGCAGCGCTCAGGGACAGGGCGCGGATACGCAGTATTTT; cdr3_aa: CASSAQGQGADTQYF
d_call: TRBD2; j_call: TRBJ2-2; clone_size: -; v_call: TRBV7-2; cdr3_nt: TGTGCCAGCAGCCTCCCGGGACTAGCGGGTAACACCGGGGAGCTGTTTTTT; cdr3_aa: CASSLPGLAGNTGELFF
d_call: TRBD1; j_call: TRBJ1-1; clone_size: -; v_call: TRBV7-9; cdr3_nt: TGTGCCAGCAGTCTCCTCGGGACAGTGAACACTGAAGCTTTCTTT; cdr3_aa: CASSLLGTVNTEAFF
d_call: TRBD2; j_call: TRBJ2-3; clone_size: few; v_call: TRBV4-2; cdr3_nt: TGTGCCAGCAGCCAGGCCAGCGGGAGTCGCACAGATACGCAGTATTTT; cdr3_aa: CASSQASGSRTDTQYF
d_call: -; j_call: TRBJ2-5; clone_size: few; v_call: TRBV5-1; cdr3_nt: TGCGCCAGCAGCTTGGAATATTCGAGGGAGACCCAGTACTTC; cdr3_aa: CASSLEYSRETQYF
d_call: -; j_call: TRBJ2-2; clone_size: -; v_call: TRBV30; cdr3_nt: TGTGCCTGGAGATGGGGCACAGGGAACACCGGGGAGCTGTTTTTT; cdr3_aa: CAWRWGTGNTGELFF
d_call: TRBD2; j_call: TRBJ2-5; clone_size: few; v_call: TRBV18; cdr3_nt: TGTGCCAGCTCACCAGCTCTAGCGGGATCCGAGACCCAGTACTTC; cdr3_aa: CASSPALAGSETQYF